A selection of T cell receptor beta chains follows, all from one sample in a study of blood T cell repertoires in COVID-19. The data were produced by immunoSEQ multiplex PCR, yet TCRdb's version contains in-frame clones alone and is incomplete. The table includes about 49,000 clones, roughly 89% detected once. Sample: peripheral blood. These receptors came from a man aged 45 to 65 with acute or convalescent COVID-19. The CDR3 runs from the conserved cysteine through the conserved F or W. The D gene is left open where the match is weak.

CASSSPLSTGFLSGYTF,TRBV25-1,.
CASSLRTPSSGNTIYF,TRBV14,.
CASSSRTSSYNEQFF,TRBV9,TRBD2
CASSTRVNTEAFF,TRBV19,.
CASSYAQTNNSPLHF,TRBV6-6,.
CASSQGLAGRETQYF,TRBV4-1,TRBD2
CASSRALAGGSNEQFF,TRBV11-2,TRBD2
CASGSGGTSYNEQFF,TRBV7-2,TRBD2
CASSDLGTPTGELFF,TRBV6-2/TRBV6-3,.
CASSAYSNQPQHF,TRBV6-2/TRBV6-3,.
CASSLGDTYHEKLFF,TRBV7-2,.
CASSESPGGAGGQETQYF,TRBV10-2,TRBD2
CASSRGGQGVPQETQYF,TRBV4-3,TRBD1
CASRNSGTGNTDTQYF,TRBV4-2,TRBD2
CAISESGGPNEAFF,TRBV10-3,.
CASSLKPGANVLTF,TRBV7-7,.
CASSLQGTGELFF,TRBV7-2,.
CATSDLGTGESGELFF,TRBV24-1,TRBD1
CASSSHEGYEQYF,TRBV7-7,.
CARSHIYLGGMMVETQYF,TRBV5-3,TRBD2
CASSPSRQGDTGELFF,TRBV11-3,TRBD1
CASSKPGQNTGELFF,TRBV19,.
CAWSSPPGGYTF,TRBV30,.
CASSSLDSNQPQHF,TRBV10-2,.
CASSILAGDYEQFF,TRBV19,TRBD2
CASSYSTGGGYEQYF,TRBV6-5,TRBD2
CASSRIPTGGFTEAFF,TRBV9,.
CASKGLAATDTQYF,TRBV5-1,TRBD2